The next 8 T cell receptor beta chains were all read from a single sample in a study of T cells after yellow fever vaccination. Using its own MiXCR run on the 5' RACE reads, TCRdb lists one record per CDR3 protein. This sample yields about 340,000 distinct CDR3 sequences, of which 3% to 4.5% are seen a single time; 24% belongs to the top ten. This specimen was PBMCs, taken 5 days after the yellow fever booster vaccination. The receptors stem from a man younger than 35 who received the YFV17D yellow fever vaccine.

The J gene is TRBJ2-1, the V gene TRBV7-9, with TRBD2 matching 16 bases. V shed 5 bases, J shed 8 bases, and the junction held 12 bases outside the gene matches. The germline CDR1 and CDR2 sequences are SEHNR and FQNEAQ (reference sequence). The CDR3 is made up of 18 amino acids. CDR3 sequence reads: CASSRGLGTSGGAYEQFF. CDR3 DNA sequence: TGTGCCAGCAGCCGCGGCCTTGGGACTAGCGGGGGGGCGTATGAGCAGTTCTTC.

In nucleotides, the CDR3 is TGTGCCAGCAGTGACACCGGGACTGATTATGGCTACACCTTC. Translation: CASSDTGTDYGYTF. The chain employs TRBV25-1 and TRBJ1-2; D is possibly TRBD1 (5 bases). Germline loops: CDR1 MGHDK, CDR2 SYGVNS. V lost 3 bases and J 5 bases, leaving 13 bases between the germline ends. CDR3 size: 14 residues.

V and J are TRBV5-1 and TRBJ2-5; TRBD2 matches at 10 bases. CDR1 and CDR2 (germline): SGHRS, YFSETQ. The CDR3 has 14 residues. After removal of 4 bases from V and 2 bases from J, the junction contained 2 bases not matched to a gene. This CDR3 is CASSVSGGQETQYF. CDR3 sequence (DNA): TGCGCCAGCAGCGTTAGCGGGGGGCAAGAGACCCAGTACTTC. The complete variable domain, with remaining parts taken from reference TRBV5-1 and TRBJ2-5, reads KAGVTQTPRYLIKTRGQQVTLSCSPISGHRSVSWYQQTPGQGLQFLFEYFSETQRNKGNFPGRFSGRQFSNSRSEMNVSTLELGDSALYLCASSVSGGQETQYFGPGTRLLVL.

This clonotype occurred a few times. The chain employs TRBV4-2 and TRBJ2-1, with no clear D. The CDR3 spans 13 residues. V lost 3 bases to trimming and J lost 10 bases, with 13 bases between them. The germline gives CDR1 LGHNA, CDR2 YNFKEQ. Written as DNA, the CDR3 is TGTGCCAGCAGCCATCAGAAAGGTCTCGAGCAGTTCTTC. Translating gives CASSHQKGLEQFF.

In this sample, this clonotype turned up many times. CDR3 nucleotide sequence: TGTGCCACCAGCGGCGGGAGCCCGAAGTTCTTC. This gives the protein CATSGGSPKFF. The chain employs TRBV15 and TRBJ2-1; 7 nucleotides agree with TRBD2. This CDR3 is 11 amino acids long. Germline CDR1 and CDR2: LNHNV and YYDKDF (reference sequence). V was clipped by 5 bases and J by 14 bases; unmatched bases: 6.

This chain connects TRBV7-7 to TRBJ2-2; D might be TRBD2 (6 bases). V was shortened by 6 bases and J by 2 bases, with 16 bases between the two germline ends. Looked up from germline, CDR1 is SSHAT and CDR2 is FNYEAQ (reference sequence). This CDR3 is 16 amino acids long. The CDR3 protein is CASRLLPGVNTGELFF. In nucleotides, the CDR3 is TGTGCCAGCAGGCTCCTGCCGGGGGTTAACACCGGGGAGCTGTTTTTT. The full variable domain, completed using reference TRBV7-7 and TRBJ2-2, is GAGVSQSPRYKVTKRGQDVTLRCDPISSHATLYWYQQALGQGPEFLTYFNYEAQPDKSGLPSDRFSAERPEGSISTLTIQRTEQRDSAMYRCASRLLPGVNTGELFFGEGSRLTVL.

This clonotype was observed a handful of times. The J gene is TRBJ1-2, the V gene TRBV4-3, with D hard to call. The CDR3 spans 16 residues. Trimming pared 1 base from V and 5 bases from J, leaving 17 bases between. The germline V gene encodes CDR1 LGHNA and CDR2 YSLEER. In nucleotides, the CDR3 is TGCGCCAGCAGCCAAGGCGTGGCGACTGGATTATATGGCTACACCTTC. As protein: CASSQGVATGLYGYTF.

Many counts were recorded for this clonotype. This sequence joins TRBV20-1 and TRBJ1-3; D possibly corresponds to TRBD1 (5 bases). Trimming removed 6 bases from V and 3 bases from J, with 15 bases in between. The length of the CDR3 is 14 residues. Germline loops: CDR1 DFQATT, CDR2 SNEGSKA (reference sequence). CDR3 loop: CSAAFSQGGNTIYF. The DNA of the CDR3 is TGCAGTGCCGCCTTTTCCCAGGGTGGAAACACCATATATTTT.